This TCR beta chain was recovered during a study of T cell changes during pregnancy in multiple sclerosis. Sequencing used immunoSEQ multiplex PCR; TCRdb keeps in-frame clones, though not all of them. The sample gives approximately 60,000 clones, approximately 90% of which show up once; roughly 3.6% is in the top ten. Looked up from germline, CDR1 is LGHNA and CDR2 is YNFKEQ. Trimming pared 4 bases from V and 3 bases from J, leaving 17 bases between. The CDR3 has 16 residues. This material consisted of peripheral blood, taken after pregnancy. The chain combines TRBV4-2 with TRBJ2-3, with D perhaps matching TRBD1 (6 bases). The receptor was derived from a female donor in good health, enrolled as a control in a pregnancy study. The CDR3 loop reads CASSPTHRVETDTQYF. CDR3 DNA sequence: TGTGCCAGCAGCCCCACCCACAGGGTGGAAACAGATACGCAGTATTTT.